The rows below give T cell receptor beta chains drawn from one sample of a study of tumor-infiltrating lymphocytes in primary liver carcinoma. In TCRdb, the multiplex PCR reads were re-called with MiXCR into one record per CDR3 protein. The data contain about 310,000 distinct CDR3 sequences, 50% to 75% of them seen just once; the ten biggest clones take up 15% to 20%. The sequencing sample was made of peripheral blood. The receptors here all came from a woman in her 30s with primary liver carcinoma and hepatitis B virus infection. Each CDR3 is given with its conserved first and last residue. Clone sizes are given selectively: once, few, many, or a class where the clone is expanded.

size,length,V,CDR3
NA,16,TRBV5-8,CASTSGSCLIGDTQYF
NA,17,TRBV12-3/TRBV12-4,CASSPYLVAEGTDTQYF
NA,14,TRBV12-5,CASAELESTDTQYF
NA,14,TRBV30,CARSRGLATDTQYF
NA,12,TRBV5-4,CARSYGDNEQFF
medium-sized,13,TRBV11-2,CASSLQRTYEQYF
NA,19,TRBV4-3,CASSQEWLGTEQFSHEQYF
NA,16,TRBV12-3/TRBV12-4,CASSLQWTGSSYEQYF
many,17,TRBV4-1,CASSQVTGGSSTDTQYF
NA,14,TRBV6-1,CASFGYSSGNTIYF
NA,17,TRBV5-5,CASSLYSSPRNTGELFF
NA,12,TRBV7-2,CASTLGNTEAFF
NA,14,TRBV7-2,CASSLVRDKPAQYF
NA,14,TRBV7-9,CASSLGTGVQPQHF
NA,16,TRBV5-4,CASSSVTSGRANTQYF
NA,14,TRBV30,CAWTRTGFDNEQFF
many,17,TRBV12-3/TRBV12-4,CASRTGGAPRTNEKLFF
once,11,TRBV30,CARSVLTEQYF
once,17,TRBV11-2,CASIYPPGLPTYNEQFF
NA,14,TRBV6-5,CASSRDRGTCEQYF
few,16,TRBV4-3,CASSQGSIGSGYGYTF
NA,15,TRBV11-2,CASSLLEGDYNEQFF
NA,15,TRBV5-6,CASSLGFPSGNTIYF
NA,15,TRBV5-1,CASSLEFCGAYEQYF
many,17,TRBV4-2,CASSLGTLKLAQETQYF
NA,15,TRBV13,CASSLWLAGGNEQSF
NA,13,TRBV5-6,CASSPGTPGVAFF
few,16,TRBV10-1,CASSFTAGMRLDTQYF
NA,13,TRBV12-3/TRBV12-4,CASRPSSYNEQFF
few,13,TRBV6-1,CASSERNAYEQYF
NA,16,TRBV6-9,CASSYSSPYITDMQYF
few,13,TRBV29-1,CSIVSWTGETQYF
NA,12,TRBV6-1,CANILQGPPQHF
NA,15,TRBV6-5,CASSYSGQHSYEQYF
NA,11,TRBV30,CAWKLNTEAFF
NA,16,TRBV6-5,CASSSRRKAYNSPLHF
NA,15,TRBV6-5,CASSPLAVCTDTQYF
once,15,TRBV11-1,CVSSFRLSGYNEQLF
few,15,TRBV6-2/TRBV6-3,CASRDSGTATYEQYF
NA,18,TRBV4-2,CASSHPPGTSGRVDTHYF
NA,13,TRBV28,CASSPGHTYGYTF